Listed below are T cell receptor beta chains from one sample, sequenced in a study of blood T cells in healthy people across ages. TCRdb independently ran MiXCR on the 5' RACE reads; one entry per CDR3 protein. Of some 1.4 million distinct CDR3 sequences in the sample, 42% were seen once. The sample consisted of blood. The receptors were sampled from a woman younger than 30 in good health. Both conserved end residues are part of each CDR3. D genes are given only for firm matches. Clone sizes are given selectively: once, few, many, or a class where the clone is expanded.

>TRBJ1-2|TRBV28|.|.
TGTGCCAGCAGTGCCTCTGGGGTGATCTATGGCTACACCTTC
CASSASGVIYGYTF
>TRBJ2-7|TRBV6-6|TRBD2|.
TGTGCCAGCAGTTACTCAGGAGCGGGGGAGGTCAATGAGCAGTACTTC
CASSYSGAGEVNEQYF
>TRBJ2-7|TRBV20-1|TRBD2|many
TGCAGTGCTGGCGGGGGGATTTCCTACGAGCAGTACTTC
CSAGGGISYEQYF
>TRBJ1-4|TRBV7-8|TRBD1|.
TGTGCCAGCAGCCCACGCAGGGGGCCAACTAATGAAAAACTGTTTTTT
CASSPRRGPTNEKLFF
>TRBJ1-1|TRBV12-3/TRBV12-4|.|.
TGTGCCAGCAGTGAGGGCGCTGAAGCTTTCTTT
CASSEGAEAFF
>TRBJ2-1|TRBV11-2|.|few
TGTGCCAGCAGCTTGGGGCCCATTGGCTACAATGAGCAGTTCTTC
CASSLGPIGYNEQFF
>TRBJ2-2|TRBV4-1|TRBD1|few
TGCGCCAGCAGCCAAGGACAGGGGCGCGGGTTGTTTTTT
CASSQGQGRGLFF
>TRBJ2-4|TRBV28|.|.
TGTGCCAGCAGTTCAGAGGACAGACCCCCTCAACGGAGGCAGTACTTC
CASSSEDRPPQRRQYF
>TRBJ1-1|TRBV7-2|TRBD1|.
TGTGCCAGCAGCGCCACCGGGACAGGGGGTACTGAAGCTTTCTTT
CASSATGTGGTEAFF
>TRBJ1-1|TRBV6-5|.|few
TGTGCCAGCAGTTCACAGGGACTCATCGGGCCTGAAGCTTTCTTT
CASSSQGLIGPEAFF
>TRBJ2-3|TRBV7-9|.|.
TGTGCCAGCAGCTTGCGTATATTAAGTACAGATACGCAGTATTTT
CASSLRILSTDTQYF
>TRBJ1-2|TRBV12-3/TRBV12-4|.|.
TGTGCCAGCAGTCGCCCCCGCTATAGCAGGGGCTATGGCTACACCTTC
CASSRPRYSRGYGYTF
>TRBJ2-7|TRBV28|TRBD1|.
TGTGCCAGCAGTTTGGGGGGACAGGGGGCGGACGAGCAGTACTTC
CASSLGGQGADEQYF
>TRBJ2-7|TRBV9|TRBD2|few
TGTGCCAGCAGCGCAGGGACTAGCGGGGGGGCATACGAGCAGTACTTC
CASSAGTSGGAYEQYF
>TRBJ2-7|TRBV10-3|.|few
TGTGCCATCAGTGTGGGTGGCGGCTCCTACGAGCAGTACTTC
CAISVGGGSYEQYF
>TRBJ2-7|TRBV10-2|TRBD1|.
TGCGCCAGCAGTGAACTAACGGGGGACAGGGCCTACGAGCAGTACTTC
CASSELTGDRAYEQYF
>TRBJ2-5|TRBV20-1|TRBD1|.
TGCAGTGCTAGACAGGGGACAGGGTTACAAGAGACCCAGTACTTC
CSARQGTGLQETQYF
>TRBJ2-7|TRBV20-1|.|.
TGCAGTGCTGGGGGGACGGGGCGATACGAGCAGTACTTC
CSAGGTGRYEQYF
>TRBJ2-5|TRBV7-2|TRBD2|.
TGTGCCAGCAGCCTGACTAGCGGGGGGTTGCGCGTCAAAGAGACCCAGTACTTC
CASSLTSGGLRVKETQYF
>TRBJ2-5|TRBV28|.|.
TGTGCCAGCAGTTATATCGCCCCCGGGGCGCAGAATGAGCAGTACTTC
CASSYIAPGAQNEQYF
>TRBJ2-7|TRBV10-3|.|.
TGTGCCATCAGGGGACTGGACAGTGAAAAGGGTGTCGAGCAGTACTTC
CAIRGLDSEKGVEQYF
>TRBJ2-1|TRBV29-1|.|many
TGCAGCGTTGGAGGGGTCTCCTACAATGAGCAGTTCTTC
CSVGGVSYNEQFF
>TRBJ2-1|TRBV9|TRBD1|.
TGTGCCAGCAGCGTTAATCCGGGACAGGGCCTCCTCAATGAGCAGTTCTTC
CASSVNPGQGLLNEQFF
>TRBJ1-5|TRBV7-8|.|.
TGTGCCAGCAGCCCCCATAGATCCAGGCCCTATTACAATCAGCCCCAGCATTTT
CASSPHRSRPYYNQPQHF
>TRBJ2-1|TRBV15|.|few
TGTGCCACCAGCAGAGACGGAGGGCGATACTACAATGAGCAGTTCTTC
CATSRDGGRYYNEQFF
>TRBJ2-5|TRBV20-1|.|.
TGCAGTGCCCGAAGGGCTATAGGGGAGACCCAGTACTTC
CSARRAIGETQYF
>TRBJ2-3|TRBV20-1|.|.
TGCAGTGCTTCCCCGGTGGAGGTTAGCACAGATACGCAGTATTTT
CSASPVEVSTDTQYF
>TRBJ2-7|TRBV4-1|TRBD2|.
TGCGCCAGCAGCCAGGAACTAGCGGGGGGGGTCCACGAGCAGTACTTC
CASSQELAGGVHEQYF
>TRBJ2-3|TRBV12-3/TRBV12-4|.|.
TGTGCCAGCACCCTGGGGGAGGGCACAGATACGCAGTATTTT
CASTLGEGTDTQYF
>TRBJ2-5|TRBV5-1|TRBD2|few
TGCGCCAGCAGCTCCGGGACTAGCTGGGAGACCCAGTACTTC
CASSSGTSWETQYF
>TRBJ1-1|TRBV30|.|.
TGTGCCTGGAGTGTAAACGTGAACACTGAAGCTTTCTTT
CAWSVNVNTEAFF
>TRBJ2-7|TRBV5-1|TRBD2|.
TGCGCCGGCAGCTACGGGACTAACCCCTTGGAGCAGTATTTC
CAGSYGTNPLEQYF
>TRBJ2-1|TRBV9|TRBD2|.
TGTGCCAGCAGCGCGTACGGGGGGGCGAGCTCCTACAATGAGCAGTTCTTC
CASSAYGGASSYNEQFF
>TRBJ2-4|TRBV29-1|TRBD2|many
TGCAGCGTTGTGGTCCCGGGACTAGGGAAAAACATTCAGTACTTC
CSVVVPGLGKNIQYF
>TRBJ2-3|TRBV6-5|.|few
TGTGCCAGCAGTTACCTACCGCCGACAGTTGATACGCAGTATTTT
CASSYLPPTVDTQYF
>TRBJ2-5|TRBV6-1|.|few
TGTGCCAGCAGCCGGGGGAAGATGACTCAAGAGACCCAGTACTTC
CASSRGKMTQETQYF
>TRBJ1-1|TRBV15|TRBD1|.
TGTGCCACCAGCAGGGGGACAGGGTGGACTGAAGCTTTCTTT
CATSRGTGWTEAFF
>TRBJ2-4|TRBV2|.|few
TGTGCCAGCCGCGTCGAGGGGGGGGTCATTCAGTACTTC
CASRVEGGVIQYF
>TRBJ2-1|TRBV10-3|TRBD2|few
TGTGCCACCGGACTAGCGGGAGAGGGTGAGCAGTTCTTC
CATGLAGEGEQFF
>TRBJ2-7|TRBV6-5|TRBD2|.
TGTGCCAGCAGTTACGGCAGCGGGGGGGCCTACGAGCAGTACTTC
CASSYGSGGAYEQYF
>TRBJ2-2|TRBV29-1|TRBD1|few
TGCAGCGCCAAACCTGGGACAGGGCCGACTGCGAACACCGGGGAGCTGTTTTTT
CSAKPGTGPTANTGELFF
>TRBJ2-1|TRBV20-1|TRBD2|.
TGCAGTGCTAGAGAACTTAGCGGGTTCTACAATGAGCAGTTCTTC
CSARELSGFYNEQFF
>TRBJ2-7|TRBV2|.|few
TGTGCCAGCAGTGAGCCCCGGATTTCCTACGAGCAGTACTTC
CASSEPRISYEQYF
>TRBJ2-3|TRBV14|.|once
TGTGCCAGCAGCCACCTCCCTAGCGAGAAGGGGGATACGCAGTATTTT
CASSHLPSEKGDTQYF
>TRBJ1-2|TRBV28|.|few
TGTGCCAGCAGACTAATGGGGGGCTTTGGCTACACCTTC
CASRLMGGFGYTF
>TRBJ2-6|TRBV28|.|few
TGTGCCAGCGGGATTACAGGGTCTGGGGCCAACGTCCTGACTTTC
CASGITGSGANVLTF